A selection of T cell receptor beta chains follows, all from one sample in a study of cytomegalovirus exposure and HLA in healthy donors. Method: immunoSEQ multiplex PCR; TCRdb's copy keeps in-frame clones and lacks some. The table lists hundreds of thousands of clones, 70% to 90% of them singletons. The specimen sequenced was PBMCs. Source of these receptors: a girl aged 2 to 10 in good health and CMV-seronegative. Each CDR3 is given with its conserved first and last residue. D genes are given only for firm matches. Only part of the rows carry a size: once, few, many, or a class if the clone is expanded.

TRBV19,TRBJ1-5,.,.,CASSIGGIGSNQPQHF,TGTGCCAGTAGTATCGGGGGAATTGGTAGCAATCAGCCCCAGCATTTT
TRBV5-1,TRBJ2-1,TRBD2,.,CASSPSGGSYNEQFF,TGCGCCAGCAGCCCCAGCGGGGGCTCCTACAATGAGCAGTTCTTC
TRBV6-6,TRBJ1-2,.,.,CASRPLRQSQNGYTF,TGTGCCAGCAGACCATTGCGACAGTCTCAGAATGGCTACACCTTC
TRBV7-2,TRBJ2-3,TRBD2,.,CASSKRLAQSTDTQYF,TGTGCCAGCAGCAAACGACTAGCGCAAAGCACAGATACGCAGTATTTT
TRBV5-1,TRBJ1-1,TRBD1,once,CASSTGTGGTEAFF,TGCGCCAGCAGCACCGGGACAGGGGGCACTGAAGCTTTCTTT
TRBV6-6,TRBJ2-7,TRBD1,.,CASGRTGLSYEQYF,TGTGCCAGCGGACGGACAGGCCTCTCCTACGAGCAGTACTTC
TRBV7-9,TRBJ2-3,.,.,CASSLSSQYF,TGTGCCAGCAGCTTATCGTCGCAGTATTTT
TRBV7-6,TRBJ2-1,TRBD2,.,CASSLGSRGSLGEQFF,TGTGCCAGCAGCTTAGGGTCACGCGGGAGTTTGGGTGAGCAGTTCTTC
TRBV6-5,TRBJ2-7,.,.,CASSYSAGTSPYEQYF,TGTGCCAGCAGTTACTCCGCAGGGACATCCCCCTACGAGCAGTACTTC
TRBV30,TRBJ1-5,TRBD1,.,CAWSVRPGQKTNPNQPQHF,TGTGCCTGGAGCGTGAGACCGGGACAGAAGACCAATCCCAATCAGCCCCAGCATTTT
TRBV9,TRBJ1-4,.,few,CASSVAGGANEKLFF,TGTGCCAGCAGCGTAGCAGGCGGGGCGAATGAAAAACTGTTTTTT
TRBV2,TRBJ2-3,.,.,CASRSSTDTQYF,TGTGCCAGCAGATCTAGCACAGATACGCAGTATTTT
TRBV7-9,TRBJ1-4,.,.,CASSSNRAANEKLFF,TGTGCCAGCAGCTCGAACAGGGCGGCTAATGAAAAACTGTTTTTT
TRBV7-8,TRBJ1-6,.,.,CASSLGTSVAAPLHF,TGTGCCAGCAGCTTAGGGACGAGTGTAGCGGCACCCCTCCACTTT
TRBV25-1,TRBJ2-7,TRBD1,.,CASSARTGTDSYEQYF,TGTGCCAGCAGTGCTCGCACCGGGACAGACTCCTACGAGCAGTACTTC
TRBV11-2,TRBJ2-7,TRBD2,.,CASSLEGLAGGSYEQYF,TGTGCCAGCAGCTTAGAGGGACTAGCGGGGGGCTCCTACGAGCAGTACTTC
TRBV10-2,TRBJ2-2,TRBD2,.,CASSYGTSGSRRELFF,TGCGCCAGCAGTTACGGGACTAGCGGGAGTAGGAGGGAGCTGTTTTTT
TRBV7-9,TRBJ2-7,.,.,CASIHPGDPFKEQYF,TGTGCCAGCATTCACCCGGGGGACCCGTTTAAGGAGCAGTACTTC
TRBV10-1,TRBJ2-3,.,.,CASSVVGVDTQYF,TGCGCCAGCAGTGTGGTCGGGGTAGATACGCAGTATTTT
TRBV4-1,TRBJ2-7,.,.,CASSRLQGPYEQYF,TGCGCCAGCAGCCGACTCCAGGGGCCCTACGAGCAGTACTTC
TRBV25-1,TRBJ1-1,.,.,CANRQGPHNTEAFF,TGTGCCAACCGCCAGGGGCCCCATAACACTGAAGCTTTCTTT
TRBV7-4,TRBJ2-7,TRBD1,.,CASSSLDRAYEQYF,TGTGCCAGCAGCTCCCTCGACAGGGCCTACGAGCAGTACTTC
TRBV11-2,TRBJ1-5,.,.,CASSLREDQPQHF,TGTGCCAGCAGCCTGCGCGAGGATCAGCCCCAGCATTTT
TRBV27,TRBJ2-5,.,.,CASSSSGMRQETQYF,TGTGCCAGCAGTTCCTCAGGGATGAGGCAAGAGACCCAGTACTTC
TRBV5-4,TRBJ2-7,.,.,CASSLADPYEQYF,TGTGCCAGCAGCTTAGCGGACCCCTACGAGCAGTACTTC
TRBV14,TRBJ1-2,.,once,CASSQLRNYGYTF,TGTGCCAGCAGCCAACTCAGGAACTATGGCTACACCTTC
TRBV7-9,TRBJ2-2,TRBD2,.,CASSSPSGPNTGELFF,TGTGCCAGCAGCTCCCCTAGCGGTCCGAACACCGGGGAGCTGTTTTTT
TRBV5-5,TRBJ2-5,.,.,CASSRSSTMQETQYF,TGTGCCAGCAGCCGATCATCTACCATGCAAGAGACCCAGTACTTC
TRBV29-1,TRBJ1-1,.,.,CSVEDRGMNTEAFF,TGCAGCGTTGAAGATCGGGGGATGAACACTGAAGCTTTCTTT
TRBV27,TRBJ1-1,.,.,CASSPAGRGTEAFF,TGTGCCAGCAGTCCCGCCGGCAGAGGGACTGAAGCTTTCTTT
TRBV6-1,TRBJ1-2,TRBD1,once,CASSGLDRANYGYTF,TGTGCCAGCAGTGGATTGGACAGGGCGAACTATGGCTACACCTTC
TRBV2,TRBJ2-5,TRBD2,.,CASFPGGIQETQYF,TGTGCCAGCTTCCCGGGAGGGATCCAAGAGACCCAGTACTTC
TRBV7-6,TRBJ2-1,TRBD2,.,CASSSRIAGGPVLKQFF,TGTGCCAGCAGCTCCAGAATAGCGGGGGGCCCCGTTTTGAAGCAGTTCTTC
TRBV7-9,TRBJ2-7,TRBD1,.,CASSGTTGLSYEQYF,TGTGCCAGCAGCGGAACGACAGGGCTCTCCTACGAGCAGTACTTC
TRBV6-1,TRBJ1-1,.,few,CASSELGQGSFKAFF,TGTGCCAGCAGTGAATTGGGCCAGGGAAGTTTTAAAGCTTTCTTT
TRBV19,TRBJ2-7,.,few,CASSNYKAYEQYF,TGTGCCAGTAGTAATTACAAAGCCTACGAGCAGTACTTC
TRBV19,TRBJ1-3,.,.,CASSIGDSSGNTIYF,TGTGCCAGTAGTATAGGAGACAGCTCTGGAAACACCATATATTTT
TRBV27,TRBJ2-3,.,.,CASSWAYTDTQYF,TGTGCCAGCAGTTGGGCCTACACAGATACGCAGTATTTT
TRBV27,TRBJ1-2,TRBD1,.,CASSRLQGDYGYTF,TGTGCCAGCAGTCGCTTACAGGGGGACTATGGCTACACCTTC
TRBV5-1,TRBJ2-3,TRBD1,.,CASSLVGTGIDTQYF,TGCGCCAGCAGCTTGGTAGGGACAGGGATAGATACGCAGTATTTT
TRBV29-1,TRBJ2-2,.,.,CSAQGPGELFF,TGCAGCGCACAGGGTCCCGGGGAGCTGTTTTTT
TRBV11-2,TRBJ2-3,.,once,CASSLDLPPDTQYF,TGTGCCAGCAGCTTAGATCTACCCCCCGATACGCAGTATTTT
TRBV19,TRBJ1-5,.,.,CASSSVSNQPQHF,TGTGCCAGTAGTTCCGTTAGCAATCAGCCCCAGCATTTT
TRBV19,TRBJ2-7,TRBD2,once,CASRGGGGSYEQYF,TGTGCCAGTAGAGGTGGGGGGGGATCCTACGAGCAGTACTTC
TRBV2,TRBJ1-5,TRBD1,.,CASRRQGYQPQHF,TGTGCCAGCAGAAGACAGGGATATCAGCCCCAGCATTTT
TRBV10-1,TRBJ2-7,TRBD2,.,CASREAGGSYEQYF,TGCGCCAGCAGAGAAGCGGGAGGATCCTACGAGCAGTACTTC
TRBV4-1,TRBJ2-3,.,few,CASSRAIASTDTQYF,TGCGCCAGCAGCCGAGCAATAGCTAGCACAGATACGCAGTATTTT
TRBV6-1,TRBJ2-1,TRBD2,.,CASKKTSGYNEQFF,TGTGCCAGCAAGAAGACTAGCGGCTACAATGAGCAGTTCTTC
TRBV5-6,TRBJ1-1,.,.,CASSLTQEAFF,TGTGCCAGCAGCTTGACGCAGGAAGCTTTCTTT
TRBV29-1,TRBJ2-3,.,.,CSVGPRDSPFTDTQYF,TGCAGCGTTGGCCCCCGGGACTCCCCATTCACAGATACGCAGTATTTT
TRBV9,TRBJ2-3,TRBD2,.,CASSAGTSGVDTQYF,TGTGCCAGCAGCGCGGGGACTAGCGGGGTAGATACGCAGTATTTT
TRBV5-1,TRBJ2-7,TRBD1,.,CASSLGTGALFSYEQYF,TGCGCCAGCAGCTTGGGGACAGGGGCCCTCTTCTCCTACGAGCAGTACTTC
TRBV11-2,TRBJ1-1,.,.,CASSLDSRTAGDTEAFF,TGTGCCAGCAGCTTAGATTCCCGGACAGCCGGGGACACTGAAGCTTTCTTT
TRBV5-1,TRBJ2-2,.,.,CASSLTAGNPGELFF,TGCGCCAGCAGCTTGACGGCAGGGAACCCCGGGGAGCTGTTTTTT